Presented here are 3 T cell receptor beta chains from one specimen sequenced in a study of blood T cell repertoires in COVID-19. Clones were read by immunoSEQ multiplex PCR, and TCRdb kept only the in-frame ones, dropping some. Among 170,000 or so clones listed, 84% were seen once. The sample comprised peripheral blood. These TCRs come from a young man with active or convalescent COVID-19.

V is TRBV28 and J is TRBJ2-5; TRBD1 matches at 12 bases. Unmatched junction bases numbered 2, after V lost 2 bases and J lost 4 bases. The CDR3 is made up of 15 amino acids. CDR1 and CDR2 (germline): MDHEN, SYDVKM. The CDR3 region is CASSLGTGGRETQYF. The CDR3 bases are TGTGCCAGCAGTTTAGGGACAGGGGGCAGAGAGACCCAGTACTTC. The full variable domain, rest sourced from reference TRBV28 and TRBJ2-5, is DVKVTQSSRYLVKRTGEKVFLECVQDMDHENMFWYRQDPGLGLRLIYFSYDVKMKEKGDIPEGYSVSREKKERFSLILESASTNQTSMYLCASSLGTGGRETQYFGPGTRLLVL.

V and J are TRBV3-1 (or the pseudogene TRBV3-2) and TRBJ1-2; TRBD1 aligns across 7 bases. J lost 8 bases, V lost 3 bases, and 9 bases had no gene match. The CDR3 spans 14 residues. CDR1 and CDR2 from the germline V gene are LGHDT and YNNKEL (reference sequence). This CDR3 is CASSQGTVGRGYTF. CDR3 coding DNA: TGTGCCAGCAGCCAGGGGACAGTGGGACGGGGCTACACCTTC.

The chain employs TRBV12-3 or TRBV12-4 and TRBJ1-2, with D maybe TRBD1 (5 bases). The V end lost 6 bases, the J end lost 7 bases, and 15 bases lay between the germline ends. The CDR3 extends over 13 amino acids. The CDR3 region is CASSRSQGFGYTF. CDR3 sequence (DNA): TGTGCCAGCAGCCGTTCCCAGGGTTTTGGCTACACCTTC.